These T cell receptor beta chains were read from a single sample in a study of T-cell memory formation after mild COVID-19. MiXCR, run by TCRdb on the 5' RACE reads, gives a single entry per CDR3 protein. Of some 450,000 distinct CDR3 sequences in the sample, over 15% were seen once. What was sequenced was PBMCs or a T cell subset sorted from them (not recorded which). The receptor set was obtained from an adult woman who had mild COVID-19 (a few samples of this study predate the infection). Cell type and time point are not known. Each CDR3 is given without its conserved first and last residue. Fields, in order: clone size, J gene, CDR3 length, V gene, CDR3 protein. Expanded clones are given a class, and other clones once, few, many or no size at all.

.,TRBJ1-1,12,TRBV20-1,SASSGASIPEAF
few,TRBJ2-7,9,TRBV7-9,ASSLFDEQY
many,TRBJ1-1,12,TRBV7-9,ASSKGARNTEAF
.,TRBJ1-6,14,TRBV4-2,ASSQDPGRNNSPLH
few,TRBJ2-3,16,TRBV10-3,AISGDYGKNSGTDTQY
many,TRBJ1-5,14,TRBV10-2,ASSESLLHINQPQH
.,TRBJ1-4,10,TRBV20-1,SARGTVEKLF
.,TRBJ2-2,13,TRBV5-1,ASSFRWESTGELF
.,TRBJ2-3,14,TRBV24-1,ATSDLSGSTADTQY
.,TRBJ2-3,15,TRBV11-2,ASSLSAWDSPTDTQY
few,TRBJ2-2,16,TRBV7-9,ASSLGQTPSANTGELF
few,TRBJ1-1,10,TRBV12-3/TRBV12-4,ASTRRGTEAF
many,TRBJ2-1,10,TRBV12-3/TRBV12-4,ASSPRYNEQF
few,TRBJ1-2,12,TRBV24-1,ATSGRGTPGGYT
many,TRBJ2-3,14,TRBV5-6,ASSLYEGQGRNTQY
few,TRBJ2-5,12,TRBV11-2,ASSPRDSWMTQY
.,TRBJ1-2,14,TRBV29-1,SVEDLNRWGDYGYT
few,TRBJ2-7,13,TRBV12-3/TRBV12-4,ASSLDGGGVYEQY
few,TRBJ2-7,12,TRBV6-6,ASSFPGGVYEQY
many,TRBJ2-1,14,TRBV24-1,ATSDLTSGGVQEQF
.,TRBJ1-2,11,TRBV10-3,AISQGTRNGYT
few,TRBJ2-7,11,TRBV7-2,ASSLLTSYEQY
.,TRBJ2-7,15,TRBV6-2/TRBV6-3,ASSYVLGSVTRGEQY
.,TRBJ2-1,13,TRBV24-1,ATSEVGLSTNEQF
many,TRBJ2-1,14,TRBV12-3/TRBV12-4,ASSLGLAASYNEQF
.,TRBJ2-7,12,TRBV12-3/TRBV12-4,ASSVQGFGYEQY
.,TRBJ2-1,14,TRBV7-9,ASSLWTGHLGNEQF
.,TRBJ2-1,10,TRBV20-1,SAIGSYNEQF
few,TRBJ1-2,11,TRBV6-1,ASSDYLSYGYT
.,TRBJ1-1,15,TRBV7-9,ASSPSPGDKGDTEAF
.,TRBJ1-1,11,TRBV19,ASRETGVTEAF
.,TRBJ1-6,12,TRBV6-1,AIQDRGGYSPLH
.,TRBJ2-5,12,TRBV5-1,ASSPRGVQETQD
few,TRBJ1-4,13,TRBV5-1,ASSFRGRANEKLF
few,TRBJ2-7,11,TRBV30,AWSQSGTDEQY
few,TRBJ1-5,13,TRBV6-6,ASTEQGISNQPQH
.,TRBJ1-2,13,TRBV5-1,ASSQDPGAYYGYT
.,TRBJ1-1,12,TRBV5-1,ASSPTPVNTEAF
.,TRBJ2-4,11,TRBV29-1,SVVGVPKNIQY
.,TRBJ1-1,12,TRBV7-3,ASSLGQDHTEAF
.,TRBJ1-2,11,TRBV14,ASSQGTGTSYT
few,TRBJ2-3,15,TRBV19,ASSIGLWGTHTDTQY
many,TRBJ2-2,12,TRBV24-1,ATTGGANTGELF
.,TRBJ2-7,13,TRBV5-5,ASSQLGQGTYEQY
many,TRBJ2-3,11,TRBV19,ASSVGLADTQY
.,TRBJ2-7,17,TRBV6-2/TRBV6-3,ASSFTIGTSGTGRYEQY
few,TRBJ1-3,12,TRBV5-1,ASSWGTGGNTIY
few,TRBJ2-7,10,TRBV30,AWSTPGGGQY
few,TRBJ2-7,16,TRBV4-1,ASSPREITGGKTYEQY
few,TRBJ2-7,12,TRBV7-9,ASSQESLSYEQY
.,TRBJ1-2,11,TRBV24-1,ATSSQGVYGYT
few,TRBJ1-5,12,TRBV19,ASRRAGGNQPQH
.,TRBJ1-1,9,TRBV29-1,SVIRDTEAF
.,TRBJ2-7,10,TRBV5-1,ASSDGTGSRY
few,TRBJ2-2,13,TRBV12-3/TRBV12-4,ASRGTGGATGELF
few,TRBJ1-5,10,TRBV19,ASSKGSQPQH
few,TRBJ2-3,12,TRBV5-1,ASQSDSTTDTQY